One and the same sample provided the 19 T cell receptor beta chains below, sequenced in a study of shared clonotypes between healthy human individuals. Some clones are missing from TCRdb's copy, which holds only in-frame ones; the method was immunoSEQ multiplex PCR. The table has about 530,000 clones, 90% to 96% seen once; the top ten hold about 0.057%. The sequenced sample was naive CD4+ T cells sorted from blood. The sample's subset: CD45RA+ positively selected. The origin of the receptors is a woman in her thirties in good health.

The chain is built from TRBV9 and TRBJ2-3; TRBD2 is a possible D gene (5 bases). V shed 0 bases and J shed 12 bases, with 14 bases lying between them. The germline V gene has CDR1 SGDLS and CDR2 YYNGEE. The CDR3 covers 13 residues. The CDR3 DNA follows: TGTGCCAGCAGCGTAGAAGTAGCGAGTCCACAGTATTTT. Its translation is CASSVEVASPQYF.

This chain's CDR3 is CASSRKSTSGSTYEQYF. CDR3 coding DNA: TGTGCCAGCAGCCGGAAATCGACTAGCGGGTCAACCTACGAGCAGTACTTC. The chain joins TRBV11-2 to TRBJ2-7; 10 positions match TRBD2. The junction had 12 bases not matched to a gene; V was cut back by 5 bases and J by 2 bases. The germline V gene has CDR1 SGHAT and CDR2 FQNNGV. This CDR3 is built from 17 residues. The variable domain in full, with the rest retrieved from reference TRBV11-2 and TRBJ2-7, is EAGVAQSPRYKIIEKRQSVAFWCNPISGHATLYWYQQILGQGPKLLIQFQNNGVVDDSQLPKDRFSAERLKGVDSTLKIQPAKLEDSAVYLCASSRKSTSGSTYEQYFGPGTRLTVT.

This chain links TRBV5-1 with TRBJ1-2; D unclear. The germline V gene has CDR1 SGHRS and CDR2 YFSETQ. The CDR3 totals 12 residues. V was shortened by 0 bases and J by 6 bases, with 6 bases between the two germline ends. The CDR3 protein is CASSLGEDGYTF. CDR3 bases: TGCGCCAGCAGCTTGGGGGAAGATGGCTACACCTTC.

V gene TRBV29-1 combines with J gene TRBJ2-5, with D maybe TRBD2 (5 bases). Trimming stripped 6 bases from V and 4 bases from J, with 21 bases between. The CDR3 extends over 15 amino acids. The germline V gene encodes CDR1 SQVTM and CDR2 ANQGSEA. The CDR3 reads CSVSLTGRGGETQYF. The CDR3 DNA sequence: TGCAGCGTCTCTCTCACCGGTCGAGGAGGAGAGACCCAGTACTTC.

The chain has TRBV7-9 and TRBJ1-1; D is unresolved. Trimming shortened V by 1 base and J by 4 bases, and 10 bases separated the two germline ends. Germline V lookup: CDR1 SEHNR, CDR2 FQNEAQ (reference sequence). The CDR3 consists of 14 residues. In DNA, the CDR3 is TGTGCCAGCAGCTTAGACAGTACTAGCACTGAAGCTTTCTTT. Encoded protein: CASSLDSTSTEAFF.

The chain joins TRBV7-2 to TRBJ2-7, with D tentatively TRBD2 (6 bases). Trimming cost V 4 bases and J 4 bases, with 14 bases left between them. CDR3 length: 14 amino acids. The germline V gene has CDR1 SGHTA and CDR2 FQGNSA. The CDR3: CASSWPGENYEQYF. For the CDR3, the DNA is TGTGCCAGCAGCTGGCCGGGGGAGAATTACGAGCAGTACTTC. The complete variable domain, with remaining parts taken from reference TRBV7-2 and TRBJ2-7, reads GAGVSQSPSNKVTEKGKDVELRCDPISGHTALYWYRQSLGQGLEFLIYFQGNSAPDKSGLPSDRFSAERTGGSVSTLTIQRTQQEDSAVYLCASSWPGENYEQYFGPGTRLTVT.

This clone came up once. This chain connects TRBV7-8 to TRBJ1-2; the D is unclear. The V gene's germline CDR1 is SGHVS and CDR2 FQNEAQ. The ends were cut back, 3 bases at V and 8 bases at J, with 13 bases in the middle. This CDR3 is 13 amino acids long. The CDR3 bases are TGTGCCAGCAGCTTGACGACCGCCTGGGGCTACACCTTC. It encodes CASSLTTAWGYTF.

The chain carries TRBV10-3 and TRBJ2-7; TRBD2 might be the D (6 bases). The germline V and J ends were trimmed by 4 bases and 2 bases, with 6 bases remaining between them. The germline CDR1 and CDR2 sequences are ENHRY and SYGVKD. The CDR3 length is 12 residues. CDR3 amino acids: CAISGGAYEQYF. CDR3 nucleotide sequence: TGTGCCATCAGTGGCGGGGCCTACGAGCAGTACTTC.

The CDR3 region is CASSVGGREYNEQFF. CDR3 bases: TGTGCCAGCAGCGTAGGCGGGAGGGAGTACAATGAGCAGTTCTTC. The genes are TRBV9 and TRBJ2-1, with TRBD2 matching 9 bases. The CDR3 is made up of 15 amino acids. CDR1 and CDR2 from the germline V gene are SGDLS and YYNGEE. Trimming cost V 0 bases and J 4 bases; bases outside gene matches: 2.

The CDR3 sequence is CASSLPEIDLEQYF. The CDR3 DNA is TGTGCCAGCAGTCTGCCAGAGATTGACCTCGAGCAGTACTTC. The genes are TRBV28 and TRBJ2-7; D gene uncertain. CDR1 is MDHEN, CDR2 SYDVKM, per germline. V was cut by 5 bases and J by 6 bases, with 17 bases left in between. This CDR3 is 14 amino acids long.

J is TRBJ2-5 and V is TRBV4-1, with TRBD2 as a possible D gene (5 bases). The J call may be incorrect, as the DNA end agrees better with TRBJ2-7. The CDR3 runs to 14 residues. Per the germline V gene, CDR1 is MGHRA and CDR2 is YSYEKL. The chain's CDR3 is CASSQVGKGYEQYF. In DNA, the CDR3 is TGCGCCAGCAGCCAAGTCGGGAAGGGCTACGAGCAGTACTTC.

This chain links TRBV5-1 with TRBJ2-2; tentative D call: TRBD2 (6 bases). The V end lost 2 bases, the J end lost 3 bases, and 20 bases lay between the germline ends. The CDR3 has 18 residues. Germline V gene lookup returns CDR1 SGHRS and CDR2 YFSETQ. The CDR3 is CASSLPGVLGTDTGELFF. DNA of the CDR3: TGCGCCAGCAGCTTACCTGGGGTTCTGGGGACTGACACCGGGGAGCTGTTTTTT.

CDR3 DNA: TGTGCCAGCAGCCGTACTAGCGCCCATACGAGTATCCAAGAGACCCAGTACTTC. Residues: CASSRTSAHTSIQETQYF. The V call is TRBV28, the J call TRBJ2-5; 7 bases are a match to TRBD2. The CDR3 length is 18 residues. Germline assignment: CDR1 MDHEN and CDR2 SYDVKM. Trimming cost V 6 bases and J 1 base; bases outside gene matches: 17. The variable domain in full, completed from reference TRBV28 and TRBJ2-5, reads DVKVTQSSRYLVKRTGEKVFLECVQDMDHENMFWYRQDPGLGLRLIYFSYDVKMKEKGDIPEGYSVSREKKERFSLILESASTNQTSMYLCASSRTSAHTSIQETQYFGPGTRLLVL.

The chain links TRBV21-1 to TRBJ1-5. TRBV21-1 is an annotated pseudogene. The CDR3 loop spans 20 amino acids. CDR3 protein: CASSKLWLVGRCGANQPQHF. As DNA, the CDR3 is TGTGCCAGCAGCAAACTGTGGTTGGTTGGGAGATGTGGGGCCAATCAGCCCCAGCATTTT.

This chain joins TRBV19 and TRBJ2-5, with 12 bases aligning to TRBD2. This CDR3 has 15 residues. Germline CDR1 and CDR2: LNHDA and SQIVND (reference sequence). Trimming at V came to 5 bases and at J to 5 bases, leaving 6 bases not matched to a gene. CDR3 protein: CASSPRTSGMETQYF. Here the CDR3 DNA reads TGTGCCAGTAGTCCAAGGACTAGCGGGATGGAGACCCAGTACTTC.

This clone was picked up one time. CDR3 sequence reads: CAWDKGFSSIRGGYTF. The CDR3, as DNA: TGTGCCTGGGACAAGGGGTTTTCCTCTATAAGGGGGGGCTACACCTTC. The chain links TRBV30 to TRBJ1-2; possible D gene TRBD1, 6 bases. Trimming stripped 5 bases from V and 8 bases from J, with 27 bases between. The CDR3 totals 16 residues. Looked up from germline, CDR1 is GTSNPN and CDR2 is SVGIG (reference sequence).

The chain links TRBV12-5 to TRBJ2-3; a weak D match, TRBD2 (5 bases). CDR3 length: 17 amino acids. CDR1 is LGHNT, CDR2 FRNRAP, per germline. V was trimmed by 7 bases and J by 2 bases, leaving 22 bases between them. The CDR3 sequence: CASDPNLSGNITDTQYF. In nucleotides, the CDR3 is TGTGCTAGTGACCCCAACTTGTCGGGGAACATCACAGATACGCAGTATTTT.

V and J are TRBV2 and TRBJ2-7; 11 bases fit TRBD1. Unmatched junction bases numbered 11, after V lost 11 bases and J lost 5 bases. In germline, CDR1 is SNHLY, CDR2 FYNNEI. CDR3 length: 14 residues. CDR3 nucleotides: TGTGCCTGCGAACGGGACAGGGGGTTCGACGAGCAGTACTTC. It specifies CACERDRGFDEQYF.

The genes are TRBV11-1 and TRBJ2-7; 7 bases fit TRBD1. The CDR3 is 16 amino acids. Looked up from germline, CDR1 is SGHAT and CDR2 is FQDESV (reference sequence). The junction had 12 bases not matched to a gene; V was cut back by 7 bases and J by 0 bases. The CDR3 loop is CASTPTPGQSSYEQYF. DNA of the CDR3: TGTGCCAGCACCCCAACCCCGGGACAGAGCTCCTACGAGCAGTACTTC.